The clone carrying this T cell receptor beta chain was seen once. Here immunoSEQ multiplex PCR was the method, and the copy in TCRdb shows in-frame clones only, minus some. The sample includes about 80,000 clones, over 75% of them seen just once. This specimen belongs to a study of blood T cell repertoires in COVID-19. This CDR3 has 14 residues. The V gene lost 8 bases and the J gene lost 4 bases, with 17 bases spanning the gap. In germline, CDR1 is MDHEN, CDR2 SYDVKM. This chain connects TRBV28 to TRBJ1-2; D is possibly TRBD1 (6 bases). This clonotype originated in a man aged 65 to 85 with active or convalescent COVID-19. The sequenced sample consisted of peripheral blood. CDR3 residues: CASCQRDTVYGYTF. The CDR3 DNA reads TGTGCCAGCTGTCAACGGGACACCGTCTATGGCTACACCTTC.